This record covers a single TCR beta chain. Its antigen is not identified. This CDR3 contains 15 residues. Trimming pared 0 bases from V and 5 bases from J, leaving 14 bases between. Germline V gives CDR1 MNHEY, CDR2 SVGAGI. An equimolar mix of two oligonucleotides served as the beta constant-region primer for TRBC1 and TRBC2. Nested alpha and beta constant-region primers with the SP2 primer drove four PCR rounds on ligated cDNA. TCRdb processed the UMI-ligation and nested PCR reads anew with MiXCR; each CDR3 protein has one entry. The sample carries about 160,000 distinct CDR3 sequences, approximately 24% recorded once. This entry comes from a study of naive and memory T cell subsets. After the first PCR, alpha and beta chain libraries were processed separately. CMV status came from CD4+ IFNgamma after overnight CMV lysate stimulation. After CD4 positive bead selection, the CD4-negative fraction gave CD8 T cells.

General study results and limits: Possibly reflecting memory cells re-expressing CD45RA, a few larger clonotypes occurred in naive repertoires, especially CD8.

This chain links TRBV6-5 with TRBJ2-7; D is perhaps TRBD1 (5 bases). The clonotype comes from a human donor in good health. Material: naive CD4+ T cells from blood. The CDR3 nucleotides read TGTGCCAGCAGTTACTCGACGCAGGGTAGGAACGAGCAGTACTTC. Protein: CASSYSTQGRNEQYF.